The 17 T cell receptor beta chains below were found in one sample sequenced in a study of control samples from healthy donors and cancer patients. TCRdb keeps only in-frame clones here, not all; method: immunoSEQ multiplex PCR. The sample has about 150,000 clones; roughly 94% are singletons. Sequencing was carried out using blood. The receptors derive from a man aged 40-49 years in good health.

The chain couples TRBV5-6 to TRBJ1-1; D may be TRBD1 (6 bases). This CDR3 is built from 14 residues. V dropped 2 bases and J dropped 7 bases, with 15 bases sitting between them. Per germline, CDR1 SGHDT and CDR2 YYEEEE. The DNA of the CDR3 is TGTGCCAGCAGCTTACGGGGGGCGGAGGATGAAGCTTTCTTT. Translation gives CASSLRGAEDEAFF.

This sequence joins TRBV9 and TRBJ2-2, with D unresolved. Germline values: CDR1 SGDLS, CDR2 YYNGEE. This CDR3 has 13 amino acids. V was cut by 2 bases and J by 1 base, with 3 bases left in between. The CDR3: CASSVGNTGELFF. The CDR3, as DNA: TGTGCCAGCAGCGTCGGGAACACCGGGGAGCTGTTTTTT.

Written as DNA, the CDR3 is TGTGCCAGTAGTAGGACGTCGATGAACACTGAAGCTTTCTTT. It encodes CASSRTSMNTEAFF. V and J are TRBV19 and TRBJ1-1; no clear D. Germline-derived CDR1 and CDR2 are LNHDA and SQIVND (reference sequence). The CDR3 covers 14 residues. The V and J ends lost 4 bases and 0 bases respectively, with 9 bases between them.

The rearrangement uses TRBV20-1 and TRBJ2-7; 7 nucleotides agree with TRBD1. The length of the CDR3 is 12 residues. The germline CDR1 and CDR2 sequences are DFQATT and SNEGSKA (reference sequence). The ends lost 3 bases at V and 6 bases at J; junction bases unmatched: 5. The CDR3 sequence is CSASEGAGEQYF. CDR3 sequence (DNA): TGCAGTGCTAGTGAGGGGGCAGGCGAGCAGTACTTC.

The gene calls are TRBV4-1 and TRBJ2-7, with D perhaps TRBD1 or TRBD2 (5 bases each). There are 14 residues in the CDR3. V gave up 5 bases and J gave up 2 bases, with 13 bases separating them. Germline V CDR1 and CDR2: MGHRA, YSYEKL. DNA for the CDR3: TGCGCCAGCAGCGACCGGGACGGGCCCTACGAGCAGTACTTC. It translates to CASSDRDGPYEQYF.

The gene calls are TRBV30 and TRBJ2-4, with 11 bases lining up with TRBD1. CDR3 size: 12 residues. The germline gives CDR1 GTSNPN, CDR2 SVGIG (reference sequence). V shed 7 bases and J 6 bases; nucleotides not matched to a gene: 2. CDR3 sequence reads: CALGTGGNIQYF. The CDR3 DNA is TGTGCCTTAGGGACAGGGGGAAACATTCAGTACTTC.

The chain joins TRBV5-1 to TRBJ2-1, with 8 bases identical to TRBD1. The V and J ends lost 4 bases and 7 bases, in that order; junction bases with no gene match: 10. The V gene's germline CDR1 is SGHRS and CDR2 YFSETQ. This CDR3 is 15 amino acids long. The CDR3 region is CASSEGRGPENEQFF. As DNA, the CDR3 is TGCGCCAGCAGCGAGGGCAGGGGGCCAGAAAATGAGCAGTTCTTC.

Details on this clone: The same CDR3 can be traced to other DNA sequences in this sample. The chain employs TRBV5-1 and TRBJ1-1; D is unclear. V was trimmed by 0 bases and J by 4 bases, leaving 7 bases between them. This CDR3 is 13 amino acids long. CDR1 and CDR2 (germline): SGHRS, YFSETQ. Here the CDR3 reads CASSLGTSTEAFF. DNA for the CDR3: TGCGCCAGCAGCTTGGGAACAAGCACTGAAGCTTTCTTT.

The chain recombines TRBV6-6 with TRBJ2-3; TRBD2 matches at 16 bases. CDR1 and CDR2 (germline): MNHNY, SVGAGI (reference sequence). CDR3 length equals 18 residues. Germline trimming cut 5 bases from V and 2 bases from J; bases unmatched to any gene: 7. The CDR3 DNA reads as TGTGCCAGCAGTCCCGGGACTAGCGGGGGGGCCATCACAGATACGCAGTATTTT. It is translated as CASSPGTSGGAITDTQYF.

The chain joins TRBV14 to TRBJ1-6; a possible D gene is TRBD1 (6 bases). V lost 5 bases and J 2 bases, leaving 10 bases between the germline ends. The CDR3 has 15 residues. Germline CDR1 and CDR2: SGHDN and FVKESK. The CDR3 nucleotides are TGTGCCAGCAGCGAGGGGGATCCCTATAATTCACCCCTCCACTTT. It codes for CASSEGDPYNSPLHF.

The V call is TRBV5-1, the J call TRBJ1-1; TRBD1 agrees at 9 bases. Unmatched junction bases numbered 7, after V lost 4 bases and J lost 0 bases. The CDR3 sequence is 16 residues long. Germline assignment: CDR1 SGHRS and CDR2 YFSETQ. The CDR3 DNA sequence: TGCGCCAGCAGCCTCCGACAGGGGGGAATGAACACTGAAGCTTTCTTT. It translates to CASSLRQGGMNTEAFF.

V usage is TRBV19 and J usage is TRBJ1-1, with D maybe TRBD1 (5 bases). There are 14 residues in the CDR3. V was trimmed by 6 bases and J by 1 base, leaving 12 bases between them. Per the germline V gene, CDR1 is LNHDA and CDR2 is SQIVND (reference sequence). CDR3 nucleotides: TGTGCCAGTAGGAGGGTTACAGGGAACACTGAAGCTTTCTTT. Translation: CASRRVTGNTEAFF. Together with reference TRBV19 and TRBJ1-1, the CDR3 gives the full variable domain: DGGITQSPKYLFRKEGQNVTLSCEQNLNHDAMYWYRQDPGQGLRLIYYSQIVNDFQKGDIAEGYSVSREKKESFPLTVTSAQKNPTAFYLCASRRVTGNTEAFFGQGTRLTVV.

This sequence joins TRBV30 and TRBJ1-4, with D hard to call. This CDR3 is 15 amino acids long. CDR1 and CDR2 (germline): GTSNPN, SVGIG (reference sequence). V lost 4 bases, J lost 3 bases, and 15 bases lay in between. CDR3 nucleotides: TGTGCCTGGACAGCGCTTTTGGGGTCTAATGAAAAACTGTTTTTT. Its protein is CAWTALLGSNEKLFF. Complete variable domain (other parts from reference TRBV30 and TRBJ1-4): SQTIHQWPATLVQPVGSPLSLECTVEGTSNPNLYWYRQAAGRGLQLLFYSVGIGQISSEVPQNLSASRPQDRQFILSSKKLLLSDSGFYLCAWTALLGSNEKLFFGSGTQLSVL.

This sequence joins TRBV7-8 and TRBJ1-1; 7 bases align to TRBD1. V shed 4 bases and J 6 bases; nucleotides not matched to a gene: 11. Germline V lookup: CDR1 SGHVS, CDR2 FQNEAQ. The CDR3 sequence is 15 residues long. CDR3 loop: CASSSAQGGYAEAFF. The CDR3 DNA reads as TGTGCCAGCAGCTCAGCCCAGGGGGGGTACGCTGAAGCTTTCTTT.

The V and J genes are TRBV19 and TRBJ1-4; 9 nucleotides agree with TRBD1. The CDR3 covers 15 residues. J lost 5 bases, V lost 3 bases, and 4 bases had no gene match. Germline CDR1 LNHDA, CDR2 SQIVND (reference sequence). CDR3 sequence reads: CASSMGTGNNEKLFF. CDR3 sequence (DNA): TGTGCCAGTAGTATGGGGACAGGGAACAATGAAAAACTGTTTTTT.

The sample holds one count of this clone. The CDR3 DNA follows: TGTGCCAGCATGCAGGGCACTGAAGCTTTCTTT. This encodes CASMQGTEAFF. The V call is TRBV6-5, the J call TRBJ1-1; D might be TRBD1 (5 bases). Per germline, CDR1 MNHEY and CDR2 SVGAGI. The CDR3 sequence is 11 residues long. Trimming removed 7 bases at V and 4 bases at J, with 7 bases between.

This chain joins TRBV4-1 and TRBJ2-3; unclear D gene. This CDR3 is 16 amino acids long. Trimming took off 0 bases at V and 4 bases at J, with 14 bases between the two ends. In germline, CDR1 is MGHRA, CDR2 YSYEKL. This CDR3 is CASSQDHPTPADTQYF. As DNA, the CDR3 is TGCGCCAGCAGCCAAGATCACCCAACGCCCGCAGATACGCAGTATTTT.